These 3 T cell receptor beta chains were sequenced from one sample in a study of blood T cell repertoires in COVID-19. Only in-frame clones appear in the TCRdb table, and some are missing; sequencing was by immunoSEQ multiplex PCR. This repertoire shows 70,000 to 90,000 clones, nearly 90% found once; its top ten account for over 25%. The sample taken for sequencing was peripheral blood. The receptors shown here come from a man over 45 with acute or convalescent COVID-19.

This clone showed up just once. The J gene is TRBJ1-2, the V gene TRBV19; maybe TRBD1 (6 bases). The germline gives CDR1 LNHDA, CDR2 SQIVND (reference sequence). Trimming pared 6 bases from V and 7 bases from J, leaving 12 bases between. The CDR3 spans 12 residues. The CDR3 DNA reads TGTGCCAGTAGGACAACAGGGACTGGCTACACCTTC. It is translated as CASRTTGTGYTF.

The CDR3, as DNA: TGTGCCAGCAGCATAGGGACGGGGAGCTCTGGAAACACCATATATTTT. It codes for CASSIGTGSSGNTIYF. The V and J genes are TRBV9 and TRBJ1-3; TRBD1 is a possible D gene (5 bases). This CDR3 spans 16 amino acids. Germline CDR1 SGDLS, CDR2 YYNGEE. V lost 4 bases and J 0 bases, leaving 14 bases between the germline ends.

V and J are TRBV11-2 and TRBJ2-3; D might be TRBD2 (7 bases). CDR1 is SGHAT, CDR2 FQNNGV, per germline. With 5 bases removed from V and 2 bases from J, the gap between germline ends came to 17 bases. The CDR3 sequence is 16 residues long. The CDR3 spells CASSRWGGFSTDTQYF. CDR3 sequence (DNA): TGTGCCAGCAGCAGATGGGGGGGCTTTTCCACAGATACGCAGTATTTT.